This entry is about one TCR beta chain. Germline-derived CDR1 and CDR2 are SGHTA and FQGTGA. The CDR3 runs to 17 residues. With 0 bases removed from V and 2 bases from J, the gap between germline ends came to 13 bases. This entry comes from a study of cytomegalovirus exposure and HLA in healthy donors. The PCR employed 60 Vbeta primers together with 13 Jbeta primers. TCRdb's table, derived via immunoSEQ multiplex PCR, lists solely in-frame clones and lacks some. Here the sample spans under 150,000 clones, 79% being singletons. The chain recombines TRBV7-3 with TRBJ2-2; the D gene is possibly TRBD2 (6 bases). Specimen: PBMCs. The origin of this receptor is a man younger than 30 in good health and CMV-seronegative. The CDR3 spells CASSLTALAGNTGELFF. CDR3 nucleotides: TGTGCCAGCAGCTTAACGGCTCTCGCGGGAAACACCGGGGAGCTGTTTTTT.